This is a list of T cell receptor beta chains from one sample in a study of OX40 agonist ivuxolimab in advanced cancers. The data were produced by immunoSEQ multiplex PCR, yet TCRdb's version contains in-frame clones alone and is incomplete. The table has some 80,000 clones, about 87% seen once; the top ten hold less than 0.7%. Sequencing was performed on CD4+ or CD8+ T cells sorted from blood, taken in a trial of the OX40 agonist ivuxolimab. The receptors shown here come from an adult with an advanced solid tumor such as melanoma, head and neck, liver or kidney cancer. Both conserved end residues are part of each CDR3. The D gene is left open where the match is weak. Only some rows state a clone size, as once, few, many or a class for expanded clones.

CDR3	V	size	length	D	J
CASSLVSATLYNEQFF	TRBV5-1	.	16	.	TRBJ2-1
CASSLSRLELGEQYF	TRBV27	.	15	.	TRBJ2-7
CASRQTENTEAFF	TRBV6-1	.	13	.	TRBJ1-1
CASSRQSTNEKLFF	TRBV5-1	.	14	.	TRBJ1-4
CASSDASYEQYF	TRBV5-5	.	12	.	TRBJ2-7
CASSKGTSGSGDTQYF	TRBV5-1	.	16	TRBD2	TRBJ2-3
CASSYRGGNQPQHF	TRBV6-6	.	14	.	TRBJ1-5
CASSLSGRGPQHF	TRBV27	.	13	.	TRBJ1-5
CASSLRLESGNTIYF	TRBV27	.	15	.	TRBJ1-3
CASSLPKRQGSSYEQYF	TRBV5-8	.	17	TRBD1	TRBJ2-7
CASGSSGIWADTQYF	TRBV2	.	15	TRBD2	TRBJ2-3
CASTGLDTQYF	TRBV6-1	.	11	.	TRBJ2-3
CASSRDGEMNEQYF	TRBV19	.	14	.	TRBJ2-7
CAWSAWAGGYTF	TRBV30	.	12	.	TRBJ1-2
CASSVVGTNTEAFF	TRBV9	.	14	.	TRBJ1-1
CASSNGPAREF	TRBV6-1	once	11	.	TRBJ1-5
CASTLLTGTGGPWGGYTF	TRBV5-8	.	18	TRBD1	TRBJ1-2
CASSSRLPNTEAFF	TRBV28	.	14	.	TRBJ1-1
CASSLAGAYNQPQHF	TRBV7-2	few	15	.	TRBJ1-5
CASSVRTSTDTQYF	TRBV6-1	.	14	.	TRBJ2-3